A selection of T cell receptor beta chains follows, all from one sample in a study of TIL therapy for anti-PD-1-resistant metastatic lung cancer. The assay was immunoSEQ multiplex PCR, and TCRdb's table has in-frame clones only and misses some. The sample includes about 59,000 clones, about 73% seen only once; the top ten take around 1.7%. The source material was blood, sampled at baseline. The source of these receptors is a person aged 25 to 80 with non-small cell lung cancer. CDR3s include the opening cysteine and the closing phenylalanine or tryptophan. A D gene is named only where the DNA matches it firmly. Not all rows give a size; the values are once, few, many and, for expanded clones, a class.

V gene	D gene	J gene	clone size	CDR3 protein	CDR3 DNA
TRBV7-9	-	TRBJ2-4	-	CASSGEGLSYSLAKNIQYF	TGTGCCAGCAGCGGTGAGGGACTTTCATACAGCTTAGCCAAAAACATTCAGTACTTC
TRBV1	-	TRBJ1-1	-	CTSSQDLKHENTEAFF	TGCACCAGCAGCCAAGATCTGAAGCACGAGAACACTGAAGCTTTCTTT
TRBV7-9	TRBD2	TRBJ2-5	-	CASSSGLAGGGQETQYF	TGTGCCAGCAGCTCGGGACTAGCGGGGGGAGGGCAAGAGACCCAGTACTTC
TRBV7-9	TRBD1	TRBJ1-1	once	CASSLSRQGGTEAFF	TGTGCCAGCAGCTTAAGCCGACAGGGTGGCACTGAAGCTTTCTTT
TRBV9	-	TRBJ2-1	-	CASSVQASLGSYNEQFF	TGTGCCAGCAGCGTACAGGCTAGCTTGGGCTCCTACAATGAGCAGTTCTTC
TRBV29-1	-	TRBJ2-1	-	CSVEVNLGYNEQFF	TGCAGCGTTGAAGTTAATCTGGGGTACAATGAGCAGTTCTTC
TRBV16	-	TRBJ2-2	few	CASSQSPGANTGELFF	TGTGCCAGCAGCCAATCTCCGGGGGCCAACACCGGGGAGCTGTTTTTT
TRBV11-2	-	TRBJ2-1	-	CASSRVGWGGSNEQFF	TGTGCCAGCAGCCGTGTGGGCTGGGGTGGAAGCAATGAGCAGTTCTTC
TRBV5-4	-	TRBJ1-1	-	CASSLSVNTEAFF	TGTGCCAGCAGCCTGTCGGTGAACACTGAAGCTTTCTTT
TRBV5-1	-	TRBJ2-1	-	CASSLVLRTGLTERNEQFF	TGCGCCAGCAGCTTGGTTCTCCGGACGGGGCTCACTGAACGCAATGAGCAGTTCTTC
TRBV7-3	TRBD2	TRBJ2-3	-	CASSAFPGGPADTQYF	TGTGCCAGCAGCGCCTTCCCGGGAGGGCCGGCCGATACGCAGTATTTT
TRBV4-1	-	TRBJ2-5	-	CASSQTLTREETQYF	TGCGCCAGCAGCCAAACTCTTACTAGGGAAGAGACCCAGTACTTC
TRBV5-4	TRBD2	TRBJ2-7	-	CASSLRGGGYEQYF	TGTGCCAGCAGCCTTCGAGGCGGGGGCTACGAGCAGTACTTC
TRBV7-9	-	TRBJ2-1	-	CASSFIGAPGNEQFF	TGTGCCAGCAGCTTTATCGGGGCCCCGGGCAATGAGCAGTTCTTC
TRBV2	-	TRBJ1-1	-	CASSEGQGRNTEAFF	TGTGCCAGCAGTGAAGGTCAGGGGAGGAACACTGAAGCTTTCTTT
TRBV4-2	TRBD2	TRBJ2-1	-	CASSQEAGGGLEQFF	TGTGCCAGCAGCCAAGAAGCGGGGGGCGGTCTTGAGCAGTTCTTC
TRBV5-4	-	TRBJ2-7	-	CASSEGGYEQYF	TGTGCCAGCAGCGAGGGGGGCTACGAGCAGTACTTC
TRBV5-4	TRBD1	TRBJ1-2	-	CASSLEQGVGGYTF	TGTGCCAGCAGCTTGGAACAGGGGGTTGGAGGCTACACCTTC
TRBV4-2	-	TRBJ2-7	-	CASSQEKGGYEQYF	TGTGCCAGCAGCCAAGAAAAGGGGGGCTACGAGCAGTACTTC
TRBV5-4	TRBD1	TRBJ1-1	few	CASGQGRETEAFF	TGTGCCAGCGGACAGGGGCGGGAGACTGAAGCTTTCTTT
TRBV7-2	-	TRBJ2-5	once	CASSLAMARETQYF	TGTGCCAGCAGCTTAGCGATGGCCCGAGAGACCCAGTACTTC
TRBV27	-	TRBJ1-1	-	CASRWDARNTEAFF	TGTGCCAGCAGATGGGACGCAAGGAACACTGAAGCTTTCTTT
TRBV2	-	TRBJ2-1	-	CASSDLPSSYNEQFF	TGTGCCAGCAGTGATCTCCCGAGCTCCTACAATGAGCAGTTCTTC
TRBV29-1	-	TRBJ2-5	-	CSVDRASQETQYF	TGCAGCGTTGATAGGGCTAGCCAAGAGACCCAGTACTTC
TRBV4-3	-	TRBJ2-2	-	CASSQDVGVTGELFF	TGCGCCAGCAGCCAAGATGTCGGGGTCACCGGGGAGCTGTTTTTT
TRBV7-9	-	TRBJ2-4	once	CASSLGNFGKIQYF	TGTGCCAGCAGCTTAGGGAATTTTGGTAAAATTCAGTACTTC
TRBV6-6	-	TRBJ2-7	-	CASSYPTGRTYEQYF	TGTGCCAGCAGTTATCCGACGGGAAGAACCTACGAGCAGTACTTC
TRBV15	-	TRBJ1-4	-	CATSRPRTLGQSEKLFF	TGTGCCACCAGCAGACCTCGGACCCTCGGGCAGTCTGAAAAACTGTTTTTT
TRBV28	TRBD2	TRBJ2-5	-	CASRGSGGAWETQYF	TGTGCCAGCAGGGGTAGCGGGGGGGCCTGGGAGACCCAGTACTTC
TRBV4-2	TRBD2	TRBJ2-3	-	CASSLRSGEGDTQYF	TGTGCCAGCAGCCTTCGTAGCGGGGAAGGAGATACGCAGTATTTT
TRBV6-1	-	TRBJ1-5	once	CASRSGADSQPQHF	TGTGCCAGCAGGTCCGGGGCAGACAGTCAGCCCCAGCATTTT
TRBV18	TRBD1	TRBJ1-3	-	CASSVLGQGDDLVGNTIYF	TGTGCCAGCTCGGTCCTGGGACAGGGGGACGATCTGGTCGGAAACACCATATATTTT
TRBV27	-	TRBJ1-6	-	CASRLTALNSNNSPLHF	TGTGCCAGCAGATTGACAGCATTAAACTCTAATAATTCACCCCTCCACTTT
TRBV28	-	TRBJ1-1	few	CASGATEAFF	TGTGCCAGCGGGGCCACTGAAGCTTTCTTT
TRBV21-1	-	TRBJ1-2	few	CASSKVLHPFQTGNYGYTF	TGTGCCAGCAGCAAAGTGTTACACCCTTTTCAGACAGGCAACTATGGCTACACCTTC
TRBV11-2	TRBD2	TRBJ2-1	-	CASSLLAGGHEQFF	TGTGCCAGCAGCTTACTTGCGGGGGGCCATGAGCAGTTCTTC
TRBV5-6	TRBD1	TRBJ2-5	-	CASSLRQGETQYF	TGTGCCAGCAGCTTGAGACAGGGAGAGACCCAGTACTTC
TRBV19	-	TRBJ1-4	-	CASSIPLGANEKLFF	TGTGCCAGTAGTATCCCGCTGGGGGCTAATGAAAAACTGTTTTTT
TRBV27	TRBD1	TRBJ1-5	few	CASGRQGGQPQHF	TGTGCCAGCGGTCGACAGGGGGGTCAGCCCCAGCATTTT
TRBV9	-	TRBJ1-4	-	CASSPAGLNEKLFF	TGTGCCAGCAGCCCTGCAGGACTTAATGAAAAACTGTTTTTT
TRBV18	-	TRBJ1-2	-	CASSPGQGSNYGYTF	TGTGCCAGCTCACCAGGGCAGGGGAGCAACTATGGCTACACCTTC
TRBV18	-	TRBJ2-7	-	CASSPPLGGGGSGHYEQYF	TGTGCCAGCTCACCACCGTTGGGAGGGGGTGGATCCGGACATTACGAGCAGTACTTC
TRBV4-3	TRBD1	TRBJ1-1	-	CASTHGGGTVNTEAFF	TGCGCCAGCACCCATGGGGGGGGGACAGTGAACACTGAAGCTTTCTTT
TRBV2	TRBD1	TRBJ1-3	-	CASSFLSPQGGSSGNTIYF	TGTGCCAGCAGTTTCCTTTCCCCCCAGGGGGGGAGCTCTGGAAACACCATATATTTT
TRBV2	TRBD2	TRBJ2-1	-	CANGLAVYNEQFF	TGTGCCAACGGACTAGCGGTATACAATGAGCAGTTCTTC
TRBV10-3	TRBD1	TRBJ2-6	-	CAISESLGTGNSGANVLTF	TGTGCCATCAGTGAGTCTTTAGGGACAGGGAACTCTGGGGCCAACGTCCTGACTTTC
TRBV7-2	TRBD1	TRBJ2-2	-	CASSLHGTGNTGELFF	TGTGCCAGCAGCTTACACGGGACAGGGAACACCGGGGAGCTGTTTTTT
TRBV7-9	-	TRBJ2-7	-	CASSLLRGSYEQYF	TGTGCCAGCAGCTTATTGCGGGGATCCTACGAGCAGTACTTC
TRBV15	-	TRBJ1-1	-	CATSMLTNSGTEAFF	TGTGCCACCAGCATGTTGACCAATTCGGGCACTGAAGCTTTCTTT
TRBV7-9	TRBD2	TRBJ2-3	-	CASSLLAGVNTQYF	TGTGCCAGCAGCCTTCTAGCGGGGGTGAATACGCAGTATTTT
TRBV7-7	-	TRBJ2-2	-	CASSAANTGELFF	TGTGCCAGCAGCGCGGCGAACACCGGGGAGCTGTTTTTT
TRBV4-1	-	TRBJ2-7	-	CASSQAPGGSYEQYF	TGCGCCAGCAGCCAAGCGCCAGGGGGGTCCTACGAGCAGTACTTC
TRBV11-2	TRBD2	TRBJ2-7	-	CASKLAGGYEQYF	TGTGCCAGCAAACTAGCGGGAGGGTACGAGCAGTACTTC
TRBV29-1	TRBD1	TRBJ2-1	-	CSVVPGDSSYNEQFF	TGCAGCGTTGTCCCAGGGGACAGCTCCTACAATGAGCAGTTCTTC